This TCR beta chain was profiled in a study of CD8 T cells in Susac syndrome. TEMRA cells were FACS-enriched, while CD8+ and CD4+ T cells were negatively isolated. Reverse transcription of about 0.5 to 1 ug RNA was carried out with random hexamers. In TCRdb, the immunoSEQ multiplex PCR reads were re-called with MiXCR into one record per CDR3 protein. The table records roughly 300,000 distinct CDR3 sequences, about 88% of them present only once. J lost 8 bases, V lost 2 bases, and 9 bases had no gene match. This CDR3 is built from 16 residues. Germline loops: CDR1 LNHNV, CDR2 YYDKDF (reference sequence).

The sequencing sample was made of CD8+ T cells from PBMCs. The receptor was derived from a human donor with multiple sclerosis. The chain recombines TRBV15 with TRBJ2-1; 10 bases line up with TRBD2. The CDR3 nucleotides are TGTGCCACCAGCAGATCCTCTAGCGGGAGTATGGATGAGCAGTTCTTC. Translating it yields CATSRSSSGSMDEQFF.